The rows below give T cell receptor beta chains drawn from one sample of a study of blood T cells in healthy people across ages. TCRdb recomputed calls from the 5' RACE reads with MiXCR, one row per CDR3 protein. The table has 600,000 to 800,000 distinct CDR3 sequences, 52% seen once. The sample was blood. All receptors come from a woman older than 75 in good health. The CDR3 runs from the conserved cysteine through the conserved F or W. The D gene is left open where the match is weak. Expanded clones get a size class; other rows say once, few or many, or leave the size out.

d_gene	j_gene	v_gene	abundance	CDR3aa	CDR3nt
TRBD2	TRBJ2-5	TRBV29-1	.	CSVEDPRTSGEKETQYF	TGCAGCGTTGAAGATCCCCGGACTAGCGGGGAGAAAGAGACCCAGTACTTC
.	TRBJ2-1	TRBV3-1	.	CASSQDISLNNEQFF	TGTGCCAGCAGCCAAGATATTAGTTTGAACAATGAGCAGTTCTTC
.	TRBJ2-1	TRBV7-2	.	CASSLSRGNEQFF	TGTGCCAGCAGCTTAAGTCGCGGCAATGAGCAGTTCTTC
.	TRBJ1-4	TRBV9	many	CASSAGTPSGKLFF	TGTGCCAGCAGCGCAGGGACCCCTTCCGGGAAACTGTTTTTT
TRBD2	TRBJ2-5	TRBV2	.	CASSRGLVTTEETQYF	TGTGCCAGCAGTCGAGGACTAGTGACGACGGAAGAGACCCAGTACTTC
.	TRBJ2-5	TRBV29-1	many	CSVNRDPRTQYF	TGCAGCGTCAACAGGGATCCGCGGACCCAGTACTTC
.	TRBJ1-1	TRBV12-3/TRBV12-4	.	CASSSRRSTEAFF	TGTGCCAGCAGTTCGCGGAGGAGCACTGAAGCTTTCTTT
TRBD1	TRBJ1-5	TRBV27	.	CASSSWTGLSRPQHF	TGTGCCAGCAGTTCGTGGACAGGGTTAAGTCGGCCCCAGCATTTT
TRBD2	TRBJ2-4	TRBV3-1	many	CASSPVSGRVKNIQYF	TGTGCCAGCAGCCCGGTTAGCGGGAGAGTCAAAAACATTCAGTACTTC
.	TRBJ2-1	TRBV6-1	once	CASSTGLTFGEQFF	TGTGCCAGTAGTACGGGGCTTACTTTTGGTGAGCAGTTCTTC
TRBD2	TRBJ2-7	TRBV5-1	.	CASSPLLGGRAYEQYF	TGCGCCAGCAGCCCACTCCTCGGCGGGAGGGCCTACGAGCAGTACTTC
.	TRBJ1-1	TRBV7-3	.	CASSLTGWGTEAFF	TGTGCCAGCAGCTTAACTGGGTGGGGGACTGAAGCTTTCTTT
TRBD1	TRBJ2-5	TRBV7-6	.	CASSLSSGGYGDEQYF	TGTGCCAGCAGCTTATCGTCAGGGGGTTACGGCGATGAGCAGTACTTC
TRBD2	TRBJ2-7	TRBV20-1	.	CSANSGRQDEQYF	TGCAGTGCAAATAGCGGGAGACAGGACGAGCAGTACTTC
.	TRBJ2-6	TRBV4-2	.	CASSQEHRTSGANVLTF	TGTGCCAGCAGCCAAGAGCACCGGACCTCTGGGGCCAACGTCCTGACTTTC
TRBD1	TRBJ1-1	TRBV5-1	.	CASSSGTVGNTEAFF	TGCGCCAGCAGCTCAGGGACAGTAGGGAACACTGAAGCTTTCTTT
TRBD1	TRBJ1-1	TRBV7-2	.	CASSGTGSPTEAFF	TGTGCCAGCAGCGGGACAGGGAGTCCCACTGAAGCTTTCTTT
TRBD2	TRBJ2-7	TRBV27	many	CASSLKGLAGGWSYEQYF	TGTGCCAGCAGTTTAAAAGGACTAGCGGGAGGGTGGTCCTACGAGCAGTACTTC
.	TRBJ2-5	TRBV4-2	.	CASSQVDNYVPQETQYF	TGTGCCAGCAGCCAAGTGGACAACTACGTGCCCCAAGAGACCCAGTACTTC
.	TRBJ1-2	TRBV3-1	.	CASSQRTAYGYTF	TGTGCCAGCAGCCAACGGACAGCCTATGGCTACACCTTC
.	TRBJ1-6	TRBV20-1	.	CSARDPREGDGSPLHF	TGCAGTGCTAGAGATCCCAGGGAAGGTGATGGTTCACCCCTCCACTTT
TRBD2	TRBJ2-1	TRBV29-1	.	CSVEEGRRLAGCEQFF	TGCAGCGTTGAAGAAGGGAGGAGACTAGCGGGATGCGAGCAGTTCTTC
.	TRBJ2-1	TRBV20-1	.	CSAPARQSSYNEQFF	TGCAGTGCGCCGGCCAGACAGAGCTCCTACAATGAGCAGTTCTTC
TRBD1	TRBJ2-7	TRBV20-1	many	CSASPGGSYEQYF	TGCAGTGCTAGCCCAGGGGGCTCCTACGAGCAGTACTTC
.	TRBJ2-5	TRBV3-1	many	CASSQEVGPKETQYF	TGTGCCAGCAGCCAAGAGGTGGGGCCAAAAGAGACCCAGTACTTC
.	TRBJ1-4	TRBV20-1	.	CSARSGLNEKLFF	TGCAGTGCTAGGTCAGGGCTTAATGAAAAACTGTTTTTT
.	TRBJ2-7	TRBV27	.	CASRNSQGTYNEQYF	TGTGCCAGCAGAAACTCACAGGGCACCTACAATGAGCAGTACTTC
.	TRBJ2-1	TRBV6-5	many	CASSYSRGVSYNEQFF	TGTGCCAGCAGTTACTCGAGGGGGGTCTCCTACAATGAGCAGTTCTTC
TRBD1	TRBJ1-1	TRBV10-3	few	CAISEPPGTGYTEAFF	TGTGCCATCAGTGAGCCACCTGGGACAGGGTACACTGAAGCTTTCTTT
.	TRBJ1-2	TRBV5-1	.	CASSLDITNYGYTF	TGCGCCAGCAGCTTGGACATAACTAACTATGGCTACACCTTC
TRBD2	TRBJ2-5	TRBV10-3	.	CAISEKRGEETQYF	TGTGCCATCAGTGAAAAGCGGGGGGAAGAGACCCAGTACTTC
TRBD2	TRBJ2-3	TRBV7-6	.	CASSPVVAGVPDTQYF	TGTGCCAGCAGCCCGGTGGTAGCGGGAGTTCCGGATACGCAGTATTTT
.	TRBJ1-1	TRBV20-1	few	CSASGGMNTEAFF	TGCAGTGCTTCCGGAGGTATGAACACTGAAGCTTTCTTT
.	TRBJ2-4	TRBV12-3/TRBV12-4	.	CASTLGLNLAKNIQYF	TGTGCCAGCACCCTGGGCCTCAACTTAGCCAAAAACATTCAGTACTTC
TRBD2	TRBJ2-2	TRBV3-1	.	CASSQRGGLFTGELFF	TGTGCCAGCAGCCAGCGGGGGGGCCTTTTCACCGGGGAGCTGTTTTTT
.	TRBJ1-4	TRBV7-6	.	CASSRMGLINEKLFF	TGTGCCAGCAGCCGTATGGGGCTAATTAATGAAAAACTGTTTTTT
.	TRBJ1-1	TRBV21-1	.	CASSNLPPSPEAFF	TGTGCCAGCAGCAATTTGCCCCCCAGCCCTGAAGCTTTCTTT
TRBD1	TRBJ2-7	TRBV29-1	.	CSQLHMGQTPYEQYF	TGCAGCCAACTCCATATGGGACAGACACCCTACGAGCAGTACTTC
TRBD2	TRBJ2-1	TRBV7-2	few	CASSLETSGTPQFF	TGTGCCAGCAGCTTAGAAACTAGCGGGACCCCGCAGTTCTTC
.	TRBJ2-1	TRBV7-3	many	CASSLPELHEQFF	TGTGCCAGCAGCTTACCAGAACTCCATGAGCAGTTCTTC
.	TRBJ1-1	TRBV3-1	many	CASSQGHYTEAFF	TGTGCCAGCAGCCAGGGACACTACACTGAAGCTTTCTTT
TRBD1	TRBJ1-5	TRBV4-1	many	CASSQGGTGANQPQHF	TGCGCCAGCAGCCAAGGAGGGACAGGGGCGAATCAGCCCCAGCATTTT
TRBD1	TRBJ2-7	TRBV3-1	many	CASSQDTGASYEQYF	TGTGCCAGCAGCCAAGATACAGGGGCCTCCTACGAGCAGTACTTC
.	TRBJ1-2	TRBV24-1	few	CATSDWEKAYYGYTF	TGTGCCACCAGTGATTGGGAGAAGGCCTACTATGGCTACACCTTC
TRBD1	TRBJ1-1	TRBV12-3/TRBV12-4	.	CASSPNAGGGTEAFF	TGTGCCAGCAGTCCGAATGCAGGGGGCGGGACTGAAGCTTTCTTT
TRBD1	TRBJ2-3	TRBV7-2	many	CASSMRQGITDTQYF	TGTGCCAGCAGCATGCGACAGGGTATTACAGATACGCAGTATTTT
.	TRBJ2-1	TRBV24-1	.	CATSDAGVNEQFF	TGTGCCACCAGTGATGCAGGGGTCAATGAGCAGTTCTTC
.	TRBJ2-5	TRBV6-2/TRBV6-3	.	CASSYGVNVETQYF	TGTGCCAGCAGTTATGGAGTCAATGTCGAGACCCAGTACTTC
.	TRBJ1-4	TRBV29-1	.	CSVTTAADEKLFF	TGCAGCGTCACAACAGCAGCAGATGAAAAACTGTTTTTT
TRBD1	TRBJ2-7	TRBV3-1	few	CASSHVGQGNEQYF	TGTGCCAGCAGCCATGTGGGACAGGGGAACGAGCAGTACTTC
.	TRBJ2-5	TRBV25-1	.	CASSEYGQSVRETQYF	TGTGCCAGCAGTGAATACGGGCAAAGCGTCCGTGAGACCCAGTACTTC
TRBD1	TRBJ1-2	TRBV7-9	.	CASSARRGSNGYTF	TGTGCCAGCAGTGCACGCAGGGGGTCAAATGGCTACACCTTC
TRBD2	TRBJ2-3	TRBV4-1	many	CASSQEPSGHTDTQYF	TGCGCCAGCAGCCAAGAACCTAGCGGACACACAGATACGCAGTATTTT
TRBD1	TRBJ1-2	TRBV12-3/TRBV12-4	.	CASSLAGTVNYGYTF	TGTGCCAGCAGTTTAGCCGGGACAGTTAACTATGGCTACACCTTC
TRBD1	TRBJ2-6	TRBV5-1	.	CASGQGFSGANVLTF	TGCGCCAGCGGACAGGGGTTCTCTGGGGCCAACGTCCTGACTTTC
TRBD1	TRBJ1-2	TRBV12-3/TRBV12-4	.	CASTVTGRRLEGYTF	TGTGCCAGCACTGTGACAGGGAGGAGATTGGAAGGCTACACCTTC
TRBD1	TRBJ1-5	TRBV7-2	few	CASSPRQGARNQPQHF	TGTGCCAGCAGCCCCCGACAGGGGGCGCGAAATCAGCCCCAGCATTTT